This TCR beta chain was retrieved from a study of cytomegalovirus exposure and HLA in healthy donors. Study context: The same platform was used for the 120 or so validation repertoires as for the approximately 720 first-cohort repertoires, as reported in a later analysis. Study-wide findings and caveats: In vitro confirmation showed three CMV-associated chains to be CMV antigen specific. There were some public TCRs occurring in many donors, but most TCR sequences were rare.

A word on this clone: Its antigen is currently unknown.

Germline V gene data show CDR1 as LNHDA and CDR2 as SQIVND (reference sequence). Trimming cost V 7 bases and J 5 bases, with 12 bases left between them. This CDR3 comprises 14 residues. Method: immunoSEQ multiplex PCR; TCRdb's copy keeps in-frame clones and lacks some. Among 150,000 to 170,000 clones listed, less than 90% were seen once. Sequenced sample: PBMCs. The chain couples TRBV19 to TRBJ1-6; D not resolved. This receptor was obtained from a man between 18 and 35 years old in good health and CMV-seropositive. CDR3 sequence: CASKFVANNSPLHF. The DNA of the CDR3 is TGTGCCAGTAAGTTCGTAGCGAATAATTCACCCCTCCACTTT.